The present entry profiles one T cell receptor (beta chain) with its context. The Seattle site enrolled patients during active infection and followed them longitudinally. In the authors' methods: Reference gene primer amplification gave estimated nucleated cell counts. The assay was immunoSEQ multiplex PCR, and TCRdb's table has in-frame clones only and misses some. Clone size and the V and J calls come from that table; the DNA yielded D and trimming. The sample yields a few hundred thousand clones, about 90% seen once. These data come from a study of blood T cell repertoires in COVID-19. In the study overall: Material from acute and convalescent COVID-19 was sourced from the United States, Italy and Spain.

The sequencing sample was made of peripheral blood. This receptor was taken from a woman in her thirties with COVID-19, enrolled during active disease.

The DNA for the CDR3 is TGCGCCAGTTCAGGGGATACCCTCTATGGCTACACCTTC. Its translation is CASSGDTLYGYTF. This chain joins TRBV10-2 and TRBJ1-2; tentative D call: TRBD1 (6 bases). The germline CDR1 and CDR2 sequences are WSHSY and SAAADI. The CDR3 sequence is 13 residues long. Between the trimmed V and J ends, which lost 9 bases and 4 bases, there was a span of 15 bases.